What follows are 16 T cell receptor beta chains derived from one specimen sequenced in a study of cytomegalovirus exposure and HLA in healthy donors. Primers included in the PCR were 60 Vbeta and 13 Jbeta primers. The method was immunoSEQ multiplex PCR; TCRdb's version includes in-frame clones alone and lacks a portion of them. The data hold 70,000 to 100,000 clones, with approximately 71% observed a single time. Sample: PBMCs. The receptors come from a man between 45 and 60 years old in good health and CMV-seronegative.

The chain links TRBV11-2 to TRBJ2-5, with D possibly matching TRBD1 (6 bases). The CDR3 consists of 15 residues. Trimming left V 6 bases short and J 4 bases short, with 18 bases between. CDR1 and CDR2 from the germline V gene are SGHAT and FQNNGV. CDR3 sequence: CASRDEDSPIETQYF. The CDR3 DNA follows: TGTGCCAGCAGGGATGAGGACAGCCCCATAGAGACCCAGTACTTC.

V is TRBV5-1 and J is TRBJ2-7; unclear D gene. In germline, CDR1 is SGHRS, CDR2 YFSETQ. The CDR3 loop spans 12 amino acids. V shed 4 bases and J shed 3 bases, with 8 bases lying between them. This CDR3 is CASSPVSYEQYV. Written as DNA, the CDR3 is TGCGCCAGCAGCCCCGTTAGCTACGAGCAGTACGTC.

This clone was seen only once. The chain recombines TRBV5-6 with TRBJ2-7; D ambiguous. The CDR3 consists of 14 residues. Germline CDR1 is SGHDT and CDR2 is YYEEEE. V was shortened by 0 bases and J by 0 bases, with 7 bases between the two germline ends. The CDR3 DNA reads TGTGCCAGCAGCTTGGGAGTCTACTCCTACGAGCAGTACTTC. As protein: CASSLGVYSYEQYF.

This clone showed up just a few times. The chain couples TRBV2 to TRBJ2-1; perhaps TRBD2 as D (5 bases). Germline V gene sequence: CDR1 SNHLY, CDR2 FYNNEI. CDR3 length: 12 amino acids. V was clipped by 6 bases and J by 9 bases, with 12 bases between them. The CDR3 coding sequence is TGTGCCAGCAGACTTGAGGGTGGTGAGCAGTTCTTC. This codes for CASRLEGGEQFF.

Notes on this clone: At one of its ends the junction is not consistent with the germline gene, which may arise from a read error. The CDR3 here is CASTESRQGARNTIYF. The CDR3 DNA reads TGTGCCAGCACTGAAAGCCGACAGGGGGCTCGAAACACCATATATTTT. The V gene is TRBV2, the J gene TRBJ1-3; 10 positions agree with TRBD1. This CDR3 region has 16 residues. Per germline, CDR1 SNHLY and CDR2 FYNNEI.

This chain uses TRBV6-6 with TRBJ1-2; D is unclear. This CDR3 comprises 13 residues. Trimming took 5 bases from V and 8 from J, leaving 15 bases between them. The germline gives CDR1 MNHNY, CDR2 SVGAGI (reference sequence). The CDR3 is CASSPETGYGYTF. The CDR3 nucleotides are TGTGCCAGCAGTCCAGAGACCGGGTACGGCTACACCTTC.

The rearrangement links TRBV18 to TRBJ2-5; TRBD2 is a possible D gene (5 bases). Germline CDR1 is KGHSH and CDR2 is LQKENI. The ends were cut back, 1 base at V and 5 bases at J, with 17 bases in the middle. This CDR3 is 16 amino acids long. CDR3 protein: CASSPQRSPGSETQYF. DNA for the CDR3: TGTGCCAGCTCACCACAACGCTCACCGGGATCGGAGACCCAGTACTTC.

This clone was seen a handful of times. The rearrangement uses TRBV4-2 and TRBJ2-7; 13 nucleotides agree with TRBD2. The CDR3 contains 16 residues. J lost 4 bases, V lost 5 bases, and 8 bases had no gene match. Per the germline V gene, CDR1 is LGHNA and CDR2 is YNFKEQ. The CDR3 region is CASSIRTSGGPYEQYV. The CDR3 DNA reads TGTGCCAGCAGCATACGGACTAGCGGGGGCCCTTACGAGCAGTACGTC.

The chain carries TRBV2 and TRBJ1-1; tentative D call: TRBD1 (6 bases). Germline CDR1 and CDR2: SNHLY and FYNNEI. The length of the CDR3 is 15 residues. V was cut by 7 bases and J by 7 bases, with 22 bases left in between. This CDR3 is CASTKGLGASSEAFF. The CDR3, as DNA: TGTGCCAGCACCAAGGGTCTGGGGGCGTCGAGTGAAGCTTTCTTT.

The V call is TRBV27, the J call TRBJ2-1; 7 bases line up with TRBD1. Germline loops: CDR1 MNHEY, CDR2 SMNVEV (reference sequence). This CDR3 contains 14 residues. The ends lost 5 bases at V and 4 bases at J; junction bases unmatched: 5. The CDR3 loop is CASSPGTAYNEQFF. The CDR3 DNA follows: TGTGCCAGCAGTCCCGGGACAGCATACAATGAGCAGTTCTTC.

The chain combines TRBV2 with TRBJ2-3, with D perhaps TRBD2 (6 bases). This CDR3 is 14 amino acids long. V was pared by 8 bases and J by 6 bases, with 18 bases between. Germline-derived CDR1 and CDR2 are SNHLY and FYNNEI. The CDR3 loop reads CASELGLATDTQYF. The CDR3 region has the DNA TGTGCCAGCGAGTTGGGCCTAGCGACTGATACGCAGTATTTT.

This clone was recorded once. V is TRBV4-2 and J is TRBJ1-4; 7 nucleotides align to TRBD1. Germline-derived CDR1 and CDR2 are LGHNA and YNFKEQ. The V gene end was trimmed by 1 base and the J gene end by 6 bases; junction bases not matched to a gene: 5. There are 15 residues in the CDR3. This CDR3 reads CASSQGRGLDEKLFF. CDR3 nucleotides: TGTGCCAGCAGCCAAGGCAGGGGGTTGGATGAAAAACTGTTTTTT.

The J gene is TRBJ2-7, the V gene TRBV29-1; possible D gene TRBD2, 5 bases. CDR3 size: 13 residues. V was clipped by 7 bases and J by 2 bases, with 15 bases between them. Germline V gene lookup returns CDR1 SQVTM and CDR2 ANQGSEA. CDR3 bases: TGCAGCGCTCGGGAACCGAGCACCTACGAGCAGTACTTC. Its translation: CSAREPSTYEQYF.

V gene TRBV7-9 combines with J gene TRBJ1-6; D call uncertain. The V gene lost 2 bases and the J gene lost 0 bases, with 8 bases spanning the gap. Germline lookup yields CDR1 SEHNR and CDR2 FQNEAQ (reference sequence). The CDR3 consists of 16 residues. The DNA of the CDR3 is TGTGCCAGCAGCTTACCCGTGAGCTCCTATAATTCACCCCTCCACTTT. It is translated as CASSLPVSSYNSPLHF.

V and J are TRBV18 and TRBJ1-1; D is uncertain. Per germline, CDR1 KGHSH and CDR2 LQKENI. With 0 bases removed from V and 7 bases from J, the gap between germline ends came to 9 bases. The CDR3 runs 13 residues. The CDR3 protein is CASSPPGPNEAFF. CDR3 coding DNA: TGTGCCAGCTCACCACCGGGCCCTAATGAAGCTTTCTTT.

The J gene is TRBJ2-1, the V gene TRBV2, with TRBD2 identical over 14 bases. J gave up 9 bases and V 3 bases, and 7 bases lay outside the gene matches. The CDR3 has 16 amino acids. CDR1 is SNHLY, CDR2 FYNNEI, per germline. The CDR3, as DNA: TGTGCCAGCAGTGAGCCGACTAGCGGGAGGGCCAGTGAGCAGTTCTTC. As protein: CASSEPTSGRASEQFF.